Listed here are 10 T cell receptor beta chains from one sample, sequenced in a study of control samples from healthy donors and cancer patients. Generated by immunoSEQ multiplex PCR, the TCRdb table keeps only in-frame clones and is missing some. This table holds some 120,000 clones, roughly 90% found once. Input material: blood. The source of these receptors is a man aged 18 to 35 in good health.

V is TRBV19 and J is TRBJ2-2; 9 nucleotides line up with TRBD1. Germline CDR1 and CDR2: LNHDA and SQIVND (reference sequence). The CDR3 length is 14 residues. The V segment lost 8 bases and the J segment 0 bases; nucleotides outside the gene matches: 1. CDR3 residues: CASGDRANTGELFF. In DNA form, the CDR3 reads TGTGCCAGTGGGGACAGGGCGAACACCGGGGAGCTGTTTTTT.

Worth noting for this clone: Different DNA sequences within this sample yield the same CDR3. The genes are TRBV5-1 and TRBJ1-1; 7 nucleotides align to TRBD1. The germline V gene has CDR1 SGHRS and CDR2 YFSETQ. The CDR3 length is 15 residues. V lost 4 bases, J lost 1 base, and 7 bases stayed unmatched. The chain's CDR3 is CASSPGDSQNTEAFF. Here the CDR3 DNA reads TGCGCCAGCAGCCCCGGGGACAGTCAGAACACTGAAGCTTTCTTT.

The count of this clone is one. The CDR3 sequence: CASSPTGAEAFF. In DNA form, the CDR3 reads TGTGCCAGCAGCCCAACCGGGGCTGAAGCTTTCTTT. The gene calls are TRBV13 and TRBJ1-1; D is unclear. V lost 5 bases, J lost 6 bases, and 10 bases lay in between. Germline V gene sequence: CDR1 PRHDT, CDR2 FYEKMQ (reference sequence). This CDR3 has 12 amino acids. Complete variable domain (other parts from reference TRBV13 and TRBJ1-1): AAGVIQSPRHLIKEKRETATLKCYPIPRHDTVYWYQQGPGQDPQFLISFYEKMQSDKGSIPDRFSAQQFSDYHSELNMSSLELGDSALYFCASSPTGAEAFFGQGTRLTVV.

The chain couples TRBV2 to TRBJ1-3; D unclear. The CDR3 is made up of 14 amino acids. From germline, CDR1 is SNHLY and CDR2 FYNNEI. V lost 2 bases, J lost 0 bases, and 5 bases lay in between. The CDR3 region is CASSEFGSGNTIYF. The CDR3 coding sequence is TGTGCCAGCAGTGAATTCGGCTCTGGAAACACCATATATTTT.

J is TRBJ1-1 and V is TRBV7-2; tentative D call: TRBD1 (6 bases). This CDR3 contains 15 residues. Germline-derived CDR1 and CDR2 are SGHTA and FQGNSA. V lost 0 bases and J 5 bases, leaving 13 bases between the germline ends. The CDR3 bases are TGTGCCAGCAGCTTAGCGCAGGGGATCCGAACTGAAGCTTTCTTT. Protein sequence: CASSLAQGIRTEAFF.

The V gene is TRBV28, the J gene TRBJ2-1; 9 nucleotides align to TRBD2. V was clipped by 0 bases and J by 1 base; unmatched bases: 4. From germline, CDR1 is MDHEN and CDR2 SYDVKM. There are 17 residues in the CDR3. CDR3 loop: CASSLWDLAGSYNEQFF. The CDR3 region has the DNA TGTGCCAGCAGTTTATGGGATCTAGCGGGATCCTACAATGAGCAGTTCTTC.

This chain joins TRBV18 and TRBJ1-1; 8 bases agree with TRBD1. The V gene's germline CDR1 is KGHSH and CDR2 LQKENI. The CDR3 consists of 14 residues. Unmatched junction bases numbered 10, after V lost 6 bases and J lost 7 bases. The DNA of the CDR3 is TGTGCCAGCTCCCCCGCGGACAGGGCGGGTGAAGCTTTCTTT. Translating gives CASSPADRAGEAFF. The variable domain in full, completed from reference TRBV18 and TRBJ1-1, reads NAGVMQNPRHLVRRRGQEARLRCSPMKGHSHVYWYRQLPEEGLKFMVYLQKENIIDESGMPKERFSAEFPKEGPSILRIQQVVRGDSAAYFCASSPADRAGEAFFGQGTRLTVV.

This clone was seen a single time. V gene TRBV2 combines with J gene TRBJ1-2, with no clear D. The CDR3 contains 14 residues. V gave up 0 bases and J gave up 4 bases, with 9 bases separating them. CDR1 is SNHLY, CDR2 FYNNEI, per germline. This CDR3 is CASSEARGTYGYTF. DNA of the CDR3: TGTGCCAGCAGTGAAGCGCGGGGAACCTATGGCTACACCTTC.

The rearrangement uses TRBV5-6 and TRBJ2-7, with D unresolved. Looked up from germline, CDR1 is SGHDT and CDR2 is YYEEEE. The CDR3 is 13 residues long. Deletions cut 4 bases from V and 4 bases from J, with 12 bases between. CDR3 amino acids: CASSPGPLYEQYF. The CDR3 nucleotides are TGTGCCAGCAGCCCAGGACCGTTATACGAGCAGTACTTC.

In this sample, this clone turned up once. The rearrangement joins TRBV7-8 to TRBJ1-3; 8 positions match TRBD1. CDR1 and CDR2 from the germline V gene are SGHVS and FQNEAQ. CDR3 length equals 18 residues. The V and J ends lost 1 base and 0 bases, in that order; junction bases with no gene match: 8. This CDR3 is CASSLVAGQGISGNTIYF. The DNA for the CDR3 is TGTGCCAGCAGCTTAGTAGCTGGACAGGGCATCTCTGGAAACACCATATATTTT.